This T cell receptor (beta chain) was sequenced for a study of shared clonotypes between healthy human individuals. Produced via immunoSEQ multiplex PCR; TCRdb's table is partial and in-frame only. Here the sample spans more than 2 million clones, 85% to 95% being singletons. Study findings and constraints: Among non-shared clonotypes, generation probabilities were lower than among those shared by all four donors. Estimated richness values were generally larger in naive subsets than in memory subsets. Sample collection involved blood only; tissue repertoires are likely different.

CD45RO negativity and positive selection for CCR7 defined naive CD8 cells, a population that excluded terminally differentiated effector memory CD45RA+ cells. A word on this clone: The antigen is undetermined.

The receptor was isolated from a man aged 18 to 35 in good health. Some clones in this sample may be carry-over from other donors' samples. Material for sequencing was naive CD8+ T cells from PBMCs.

The DNA of the CDR3 is TGTGCCAGCAGCGTAGGAGGGGTGTCGGCCTACGAGCAGTACTTC. This translates into CASSVGGVSAYEQYF. The chain couples TRBV9 to TRBJ2-7; tentatively, D is TRBD1 or TRBD2 (5 bases each). CDR1 and CDR2 (germline): SGDLS, YYNGEE. V gave up 0 bases and J gave up 2 bases, with 12 bases separating them. CDR3 size: 15 residues. Supplemented by reference TRBV9 and TRBJ2-7, the full variable domain reads DSGVTQTPKHLITATGQRVTLRCSPRSGDLSVYWYQQSLDQGLQFLIQYYNGEERAKGNILERFSAQQFPDLHSELNLSSLELGDSALYFCASSVGGVSAYEQYFGPGTRLTVT.